What follows are 25 T cell receptor beta chains derived from one specimen sequenced in a study of OX40 agonist ivuxolimab in advanced cancers. The library was obtained by the immunoSEQ multiplex PCR assay. Entries here come from immuneACCESS through TCRdb and include only in-frame sequences with V and J called. Some clones fail to appear in such tables; in the studies checked, an unresolved V gene covers under half of the shortfall, and the cause of the remainder is unknown. This sample has about 71,000 clones in its table, and over 90% of those were observed once. The ten largest make up approximately 15% of the sample. This sample comprised CD4+ or CD8+ T cells sorted from blood, obtained in a trial of the OX40 agonist ivuxolimab. All receptors come from an adult with an advanced solid tumor such as melanoma, head and neck, liver or kidney cancer.

V and J are TRBV27 and TRBJ2-3; D is perhaps TRBD2 (7 bases). Between the trimmed V and J ends, which lost 10 bases and 6 bases, there was a span of 17 bases. The length of the CDR3 is 13 residues. The V gene's germline CDR1 is MNHEY and CDR2 SMNVEV (reference sequence). CDR3 sequence: CAIWGKGGDTQYF. CDR3 DNA sequence: TGTGCCATCTGGGGAAAGGGGGGGGATACGCAGTATTTT.

This chain uses TRBV5-1 with TRBJ1-1, with D unclear. V was pared by 1 base and J by 2 bases, with 3 bases between. CDR1 is SGHRS, CDR2 YFSETQ, per germline. The CDR3 runs 12 residues. The CDR3 is CASSLTNTEAFF. The CDR3 bases are TGCGCCAGCAGCTTGACAAACACTGAAGCTTTCTTT. The complete variable domain, with remaining parts taken from reference TRBV5-1 and TRBJ1-1, reads KAGVTQTPRYLIKTRGQQVTLSCSPISGHRSVSWYQQTPGQGLQFLFEYFSETQRNKGNFPGRFSGRQFSNSRSEMNVSTLELGDSALYLCASSLTNTEAFFGQGTRLTVV.

The rearrangement links TRBV7-3 to TRBJ2-3; TRBD1 might be the D (5 bases). The V end lost 3 bases, the J end lost 5 bases, and 12 bases lay between the germline ends. CDR1 SGHTA and CDR2 FQGTGA come from the germline V gene. This CDR3 comprises 14 residues. The DNA for the CDR3 is TGTGCCAGCAGCTTTGGGCAGGGTATAGATACGCAGTATTTT. Its translation is CASSFGQGIDTQYF.

The rearrangement joins TRBV27 to TRBJ1-1; D perhaps matches TRBD1 (6 bases). CDR1 is MNHEY and CDR2 is SMNVEV in the germline V gene (reference sequence). V was cut by 0 bases and J by 3 bases, with 8 bases left in between. The CDR3 covers 14 residues. CDR3 residues: CASSLSGGHTEAFF. The DNA of the CDR3 is TGTGCCAGCAGTTTATCGGGGGGCCACACTGAAGCTTTCTTT.

This chain connects TRBV19 to TRBJ1-1, with D maybe TRBD1 (5 bases). Trimming took 3 bases from V and 4 from J, leaving 12 bases between them. Looked up from germline, CDR1 is LNHDA and CDR2 is SQIVND (reference sequence). The CDR3 extends over 14 amino acids. In DNA form, the CDR3 reads TGTGCCAGTAGTATGGACATTTGGGTCACTGAAGCTTTCTTT. Translated, it gives CASSMDIWVTEAFF.

The rearrangement uses TRBV27 and TRBJ2-7; TRBD2 is a possible D gene (5 bases). The V end lost 6 bases, the J end lost 2 bases, and 11 bases lay between the germline ends. The CDR3 consists of 13 residues. Germline CDR1 and CDR2: MNHEY and SMNVEV (reference sequence). In DNA, the CDR3 is TGTGCCAGCAGCCCCGCGACTACCTACGAGCAGTACTTC. This codes for CASSPATTYEQYF.

The chain joins TRBV27 to TRBJ2-1, with D uncertain. Trimming stripped 2 bases from V and 4 bases from J, with 12 bases between. Germline assignment: CDR1 MNHEY and CDR2 SMNVEV (reference sequence). The length of the CDR3 is 15 residues. The CDR3 sequence is CASSLGLGVYNEQFF. In nucleotides, the CDR3 is TGTGCCAGCAGTTTAGGGCTAGGAGTTTACAATGAGCAGTTCTTC.

The CDR3 reads CASSRPLEINTEAFF. DNA of the CDR3: TGTGCCAGCTCACGGCCACTCGAGATAAACACTGAAGCTTTCTTT. V and J are TRBV18 and TRBJ1-1; no reliable D call. V shed 4 bases and J shed 2 bases, with 14 bases lying between them. CDR3 length: 15 residues. Germline CDR1 and CDR2: KGHSH and LQKENI.

This chain joins TRBV27 and TRBJ1-6; 12 bases align to TRBD1. Germline V gene lookup returns CDR1 MNHEY and CDR2 SMNVEV (reference sequence). The CDR3 contains 15 residues. With 6 bases clipped from V and 8 bases from J, the junction kept 5 bases outside the gene matches. CDR3 amino acids: CASSPGTGGDSPLHF. The CDR3 DNA sequence: TGTGCCAGCAGCCCCGGGACAGGGGGCGATTCACCCCTCCACTTT.

In this sample, this clone turned up a few times. The chain is built from TRBV7-9 and TRBJ1-1, with D perhaps matching TRBD1 (5 bases). This CDR3 contains 13 residues. With 5 bases removed from V and 8 bases from J, the gap between germline ends came to 15 bases. Germline CDR1 and CDR2: SEHNR and FQNEAQ (reference sequence). CDR3 sequence reads: CASSLDSLQEAFF. In DNA form, the CDR3 reads TGTGCCAGCAGCCTCGACAGTCTCCAGGAAGCTTTCTTT. Full variable domain (outside the CDR3, taken from reference TRBV7-9 and TRBJ1-1): DTGVSQNPRHKITKRGQNVTFRCDPISEHNRLYWYRQTLGQGPEFLTYFQNEAQLEKSRLLSDRFSAERPKGSFSTLEIQRTEQGDSAMYLCASSLDSLQEAFFGQGTRLTVV.

The V gene is TRBV25-1, the J gene TRBJ1-2; 8 bases are shared with TRBD1. V was clipped by 2 bases and J by 4 bases; unmatched bases: 9. Germline CDR1 reads MGHDK; CDR2 reads SYGVNS. CDR3 length: 16 residues. CDR3 nucleotides: TGTGCCAGCAGTGAAGGGATTCTGGGACAGGCCTATGGCTACACCTTC. The encoded protein is CASSEGILGQAYGYTF.

The chain couples TRBV29-1 to TRBJ2-1; unclear D gene. The CDR3 covers 13 residues. Deletions cut 6 bases from V and 2 bases from J, with 11 bases between. Germline assignment: CDR1 SQVTM and CDR2 ANQGSEA. The chain's CDR3 is CSVTATTYNEQFF. The CDR3 DNA is TGCAGCGTAACAGCCACTACCTACAATGAGCAGTTCTTC.

Of note for this clone: Its ends do not fully match the called genes, so a read error is possible. The V call is TRBV14, the J call TRBJ1-2; tentative D call: TRBD1 (6 bases). The germline gives CDR1 SGHDN, CDR2 FVKESK. The CDR3 contains 12 residues. The CDR3 DNA is TGTGCCAGCAGCCACTTTGCGCACAGGGTTGAGTTC. Translating gives CASSHFAHRVEF.

The V call is TRBV7-9, the J call TRBJ1-2; D not resolved. The V end lost 4 bases, the J end lost 3 bases, and 9 bases lay between the germline ends. CDR3 length equals 13 residues. The germline gives CDR1 SEHNR, CDR2 FQNEAQ (reference sequence). The CDR3 nucleotides are TGTGCCAGCAGCTCACGGACTGACTATGGCTACACCTTC. Translated: CASSSRTDYGYTF.

The V call is TRBV19, the J call TRBJ2-7; the D is unclear. Trimming removed 1 base from V and 2 bases from J, with 9 bases in between. Germline V gene lookup returns CDR1 LNHDA and CDR2 SQIVND (reference sequence). CDR3 size: 14 residues. The CDR3 spells CASSIVLTPYEQYF. The CDR3, as DNA: TGTGCCAGTAGTATAGTGTTGACTCCCTACGAGCAGTACTTC.

The chain is built from TRBV6-5 and TRBJ2-5, with a possible D match to TRBD2 (6 bases). The CDR3 sequence is 15 residues long. CDR1 and CDR2 from the germline V gene are MNHEY and SVGAGI. The V gene lost 7 bases and the J gene lost 4 bases, with 19 bases spanning the gap. CDR3 nucleotides: TGTGCCAGCATCCCTTCCGGGAGTTGGGGAGAGACCCAGTACTTC. Its translation is CASIPSGSWGETQYF.

This rearrangement joins TRBV19 to TRBJ2-6; tentatively, D is TRBD1 (6 bases). Trimming pared 6 bases from V and 1 base from J, leaving 13 bases between. The CDR3 consists of 16 residues. Germline-derived CDR1 and CDR2 are LNHDA and SQIVND (reference sequence). The CDR3 spells CASSWTARSGANVLTF. The DNA for the CDR3 is TGTGCCAGTAGCTGGACAGCTAGGTCTGGGGCCAACGTCCTGACTTTC. Supplemented by reference TRBV19 and TRBJ2-6, the full variable domain reads DGGITQSPKYLFRKEGQNVTLSCEQNLNHDAMYWYRQDPGQGLRLIYYSQIVNDFQKGDIAEGYSVSREKKESFPLTVTSAQKNPTAFYLCASSWTARSGANVLTFGAGSRLTVL.

This sequence joins TRBV29-1 and TRBJ2-7, with D unclear. From germline, CDR1 is SQVTM and CDR2 ANQGSEA. Between the trimmed V and J ends, which lost 1 base and 4 bases, there was a span of 5 bases. The CDR3 sequence is 11 residues long. The DNA for the CDR3 is TGCAGCGTTGAAGCGATGTACGAGCAGTACTTC. As protein: CSVEAMYEQYF.

This chain joins TRBV15 and TRBJ1-5, with 7 bases identical to TRBD1. CDR1 is LNHNV and CDR2 is YYDKDF in the germline V gene (reference sequence). V was pared by 0 bases and J by 3 bases, with 8 bases of the junction left unmatched. The CDR3 extends over 17 amino acids. For the CDR3, the DNA is TGTGCCACCAGCAGAGAACCCCGGGACAGAATCAATCAGCCCCAGCATTTT. It specifies CATSREPRDRINQPQHF.

This rearrangement joins TRBV9 to TRBJ2-3; no definite D call. There are 15 residues in the CDR3. CDR1 SGDLS and CDR2 YYNGEE come from the germline V gene. The V and J ends lost 3 bases and 2 bases respectively, with 13 bases between them. The CDR3 nucleotides read TGTGCCAGCAGCGCGTTTGTTGGGCCCACAGATACGCAGTATTTT. This translates into CASSAFVGPTDTQYF.

This chain connects TRBV13 to TRBJ2-5; 11 nucleotides line up with TRBD2. The closer fit of TRBJ2-7 to the DNA end suggests the J call may be wrong. Per germline, CDR1 PRHDT and CDR2 FYEKMQ (reference sequence). This CDR3 contains 13 residues. The CDR3 sequence is CASSTSGGGEQYF. CDR3 coding DNA: TGTGCCAGCAGCACTAGCGGGGGTGGCGAGCAGTACTTC.

Here the CDR3 DNA reads TGTGCCAGCAGCTCGACGCCAAATGAGCAGTTCTTC. This sequence encodes CASSSTPNEQFF. The chain recombines TRBV5-8 with TRBJ2-1; D unresolved. The CDR3 length is 12 residues. V dropped 3 bases and J dropped 7 bases, with 8 bases sitting between them. The V gene's germline CDR1 is SGHTS and CDR2 YDEGEE.

The chain links TRBV27 to TRBJ2-7; the D is unclear. The CDR3 covers 15 residues. V was cut by 4 bases and J by 3 bases, with 16 bases left in between. Germline V lookup: CDR1 MNHEY, CDR2 SMNVEV (reference sequence). For the CDR3, the DNA is TGTGCCAGCAGTTCTTCCGCTGGGCAGCGCTACGAGCAGTACTTC. It yields the protein CASSSSAGQRYEQYF.

This clone was seen a single time. This chain uses TRBV9 with TRBJ2-1, with 9 bases matching TRBD1. After removal of 2 bases from V and 8 bases from J, the junction contained 8 bases not matched to a gene. Germline assignment: CDR1 SGDLS and CDR2 YYNGEE. The CDR3 sequence is 15 residues long. This CDR3 reads CASSVFGQGYYEQFF. The CDR3 nucleotides read TGTGCCAGCAGCGTCTTCGGACAGGGGTACTATGAGCAGTTCTTC.

This rearrangement joins TRBV19 to TRBJ2-7; either TRBD1 or TRBD2 may supply D (5 bases each). Trimming took 5 bases from V and 2 from J, leaving 16 bases between them. Germline CDR1 reads LNHDA; CDR2 reads SQIVND (reference sequence). There are 15 residues in the CDR3. CDR3: CASSLTGTATYEQYF. DNA for the CDR3: TGTGCCAGTAGTCTAACCGGGACCGCAACCTACGAGCAGTACTTC.